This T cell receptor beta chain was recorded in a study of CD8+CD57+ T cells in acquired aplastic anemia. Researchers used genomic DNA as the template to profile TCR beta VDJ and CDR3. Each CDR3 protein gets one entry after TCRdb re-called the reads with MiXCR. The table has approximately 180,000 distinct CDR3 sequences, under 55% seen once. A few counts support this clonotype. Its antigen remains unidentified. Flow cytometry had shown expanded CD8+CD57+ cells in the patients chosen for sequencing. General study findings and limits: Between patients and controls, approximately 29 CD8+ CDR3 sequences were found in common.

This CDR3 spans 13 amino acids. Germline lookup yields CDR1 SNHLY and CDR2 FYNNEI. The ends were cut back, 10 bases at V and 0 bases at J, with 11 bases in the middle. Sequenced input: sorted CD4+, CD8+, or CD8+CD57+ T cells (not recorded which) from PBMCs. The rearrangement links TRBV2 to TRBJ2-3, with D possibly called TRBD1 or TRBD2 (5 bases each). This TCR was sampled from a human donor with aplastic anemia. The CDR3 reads CATRQRSTDTQYF. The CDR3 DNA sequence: TGTGCCACCCGACAGCGGAGCACAGATACGCAGTATTTT.